The clone carrying this TCR beta chain occurred a few times. Its antigen is not identified. The data belong to a study of identical twins. The study, taken as a whole, reports: A lower insertion count was a feature of abundant cord blood beta clonotypes, with no such feature in memory repertoires. Low generation-probability sequences were in excess among twin-shared out-of-frame alpha sequences.

One entry per CDR3 protein, called by TCRdb with MiXCR from the 5' RACE reads. The repertoire has about 720,000 distinct CDR3 sequences, under 9% of them found once; the top ten carry 0.8% to 1%. The same sample was also used in a study of yellow fever vaccine responses in identical twins.

Sequencing was done on a sample of PBMCs. This receptor was obtained from a woman younger than 30 in good health.

The CDR3 loop reads CSAPPGGRTHNEQFF. CDR3 nucleotides: TGCAGTGCTCCCCCAGGGGGGAGGACCCACAATGAGCAGTTCTTC. This chain connects TRBV20-1 to TRBJ2-1; the D gene is possibly TRBD1 (7 bases). CDR1 is DFQATT, CDR2 SNEGSKA, per germline (reference sequence). Trimming stripped 5 bases from V and 5 bases from J, with 19 bases between. The CDR3 loop spans 15 amino acids.